The subject of this entry is one T cell receptor (beta chain). The data were taken from a study of blood T cell repertoires in COVID-19. Looking at the study overall: Specimens from acute and convalescent COVID-19 originated in the United States, Italy and Spain. PBMCs, B-cell-depleted T cells, or T cells provided the cDNA or gDNA that made up the material.

Cohorts were determined from participant-reported clinical history. The authors' processing: Amplification from reference gene primers served as the basis for estimated nucleated cell counts. The table came from immunoSEQ multiplex PCR; TCRdb's copy has only in-frame clones and leaves some out. V, J and clone size are those of that table, while D and trimming were read from the DNA. This sample has roughly 320,000 clones, with more than 75% found just once. This CDR3 spans 15 amino acids. V was pared by 3 bases and J by 4 bases, with 10 bases between. Germline V CDR1 and CDR2: SGHVS, FNYEAQ. The specimen sequenced was PBMCs or T cells enriched from blood (not recorded which). The receptor's source is a man aged 25-40 years who had recovered from COVID-19. The chain couples TRBV7-6 to TRBJ2-6; maybe TRBD1 (6 bases). DNA for the CDR3: TGTGCCAGCAGCTTCGCAGGGGTAGGGGCCAACGTCCTGACTTTC. Protein sequence: CASSFAGVGANVLTF.